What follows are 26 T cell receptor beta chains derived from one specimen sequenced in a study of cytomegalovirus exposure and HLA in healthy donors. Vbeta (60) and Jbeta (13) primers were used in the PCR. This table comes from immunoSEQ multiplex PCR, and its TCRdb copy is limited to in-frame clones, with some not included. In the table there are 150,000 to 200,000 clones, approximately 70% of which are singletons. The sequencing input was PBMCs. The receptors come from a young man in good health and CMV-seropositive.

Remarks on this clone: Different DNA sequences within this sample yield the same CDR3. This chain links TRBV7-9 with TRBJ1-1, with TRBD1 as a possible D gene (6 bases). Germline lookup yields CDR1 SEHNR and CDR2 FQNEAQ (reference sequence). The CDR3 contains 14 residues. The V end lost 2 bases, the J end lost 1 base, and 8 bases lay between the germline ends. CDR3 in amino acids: CASSLTGPNTEAFF. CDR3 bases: TGTGCCAGCAGCTTAACAGGGCCGAACACTGAAGCTTTCTTT.

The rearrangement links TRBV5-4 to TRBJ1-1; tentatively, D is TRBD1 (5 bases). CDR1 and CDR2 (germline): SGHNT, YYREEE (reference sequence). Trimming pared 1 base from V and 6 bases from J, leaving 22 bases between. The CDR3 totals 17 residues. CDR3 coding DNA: TGTGCCAGCAGCTTGTATTTAGGACACAACGTCTACTCTGAAGCTTTCTTT. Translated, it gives CASSLYLGHNVYSEAFF.

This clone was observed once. In nucleotides, the CDR3 is TGCGCCAGCAGCTTGGAACTAGCGGGGGACTACAATGAGCAGTTCTTC. Residues: CASSLELAGDYNEQFF. The chain uses TRBV5-1 and TRBJ2-1; 11 nucleotides agree with TRBD2. The CDR3 is 16 amino acids. Germline V gene lookup returns CDR1 SGHRS and CDR2 YFSETQ. V was clipped by 0 bases and J by 3 bases; unmatched bases: 2.

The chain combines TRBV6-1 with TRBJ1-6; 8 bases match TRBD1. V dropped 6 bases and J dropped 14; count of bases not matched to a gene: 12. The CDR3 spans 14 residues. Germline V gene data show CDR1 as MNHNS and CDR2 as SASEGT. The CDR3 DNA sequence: TGTGCCAGCAGCCCGACAGGGGAATTCTTCACCCTCCACTTT. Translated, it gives CASSPTGEFFTLHF.

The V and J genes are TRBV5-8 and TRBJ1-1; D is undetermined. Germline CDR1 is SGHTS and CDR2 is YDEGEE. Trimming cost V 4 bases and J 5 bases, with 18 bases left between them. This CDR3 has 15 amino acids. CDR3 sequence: CASSLRRDGETEAFF. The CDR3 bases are TGTGCCAGCAGCCTCAGACGAGACGGAGAAACTGAAGCTTTCTTT.

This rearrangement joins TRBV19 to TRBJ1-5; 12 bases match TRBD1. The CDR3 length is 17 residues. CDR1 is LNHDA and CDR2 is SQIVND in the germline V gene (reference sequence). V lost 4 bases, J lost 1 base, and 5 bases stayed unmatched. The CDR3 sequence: CASSKGQGAWSNQPQHF. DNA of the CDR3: TGTGCCAGTAGTAAGGGACAGGGGGCATGGAGCAATCAGCCCCAGCATTTT.

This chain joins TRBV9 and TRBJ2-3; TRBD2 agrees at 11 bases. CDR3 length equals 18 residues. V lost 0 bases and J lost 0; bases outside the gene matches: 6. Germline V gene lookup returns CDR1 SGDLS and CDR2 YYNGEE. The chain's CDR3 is CASSVESSGGASTDTQYF. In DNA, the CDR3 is TGTGCCAGCAGCGTAGAAAGTAGCGGGGGGGCAAGCACAGATACGCAGTATTTT.

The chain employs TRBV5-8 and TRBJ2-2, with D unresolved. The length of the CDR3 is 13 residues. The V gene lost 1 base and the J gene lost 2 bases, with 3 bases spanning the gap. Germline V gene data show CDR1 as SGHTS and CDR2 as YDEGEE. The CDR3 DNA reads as TGTGCCAGCAGCTTGCGTAACACCGGGGAGCTGTTTTTT. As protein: CASSLRNTGELFF.

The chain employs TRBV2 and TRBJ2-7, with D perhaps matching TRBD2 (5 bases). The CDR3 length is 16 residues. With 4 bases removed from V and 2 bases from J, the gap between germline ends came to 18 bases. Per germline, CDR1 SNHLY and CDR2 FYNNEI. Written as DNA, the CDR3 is TGTGCCAGCAGTGGGCCGGGAAGCCCCGGAGCCTACGAGCAGTACGTC. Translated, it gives CASSGPGSPGAYEQYV.

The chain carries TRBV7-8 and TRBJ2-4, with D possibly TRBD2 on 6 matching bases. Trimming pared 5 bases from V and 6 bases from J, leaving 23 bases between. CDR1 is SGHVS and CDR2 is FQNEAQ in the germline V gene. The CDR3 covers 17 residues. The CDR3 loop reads CASSPHVTSLEVNIQYF. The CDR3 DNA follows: TGTGCCAGCAGCCCCCACGTCACTAGCCTTGAAGTAAACATTCAGTACTTC.

The CDR3 coding sequence is TGTGCCAGCAGCTCCTCCCTGGCGGGGGTCACAGATACGCAGTATTTT. It translates to CASSSSLAGVTDTQYF. J is TRBJ2-3 and V is TRBV7-8, with 7 bases identical to TRBD2. Germline lookup yields CDR1 SGHVS and CDR2 FQNEAQ. J lost 2 bases, V lost 4 bases, and 9 bases had no gene match. This CDR3 is 16 amino acids long.

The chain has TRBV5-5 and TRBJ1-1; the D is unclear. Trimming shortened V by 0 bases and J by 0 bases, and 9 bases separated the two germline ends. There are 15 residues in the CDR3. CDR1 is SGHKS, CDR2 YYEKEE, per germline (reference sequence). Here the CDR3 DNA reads TGTGCCAGCAGCTTGGCCGTTAACTTGAACACTGAAGCTTTCTTT. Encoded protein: CASSLAVNLNTEAFF.

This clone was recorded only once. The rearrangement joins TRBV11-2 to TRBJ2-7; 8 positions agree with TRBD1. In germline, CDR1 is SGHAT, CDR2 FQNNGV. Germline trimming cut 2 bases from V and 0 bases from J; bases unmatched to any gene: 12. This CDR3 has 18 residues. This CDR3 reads CASSLSYMGQASSYEQYV. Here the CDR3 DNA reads TGTGCCAGCAGCTTATCTTATATGGGACAGGCGAGCTCCTACGAGCAGTACGTC.

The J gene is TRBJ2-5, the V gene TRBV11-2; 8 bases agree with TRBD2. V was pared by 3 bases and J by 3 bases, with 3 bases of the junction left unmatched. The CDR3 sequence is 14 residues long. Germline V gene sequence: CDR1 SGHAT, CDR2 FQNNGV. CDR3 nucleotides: TGTGCCAGCAGCTTCCAAGCGGGAGAAGAGACCCAGTACTTC. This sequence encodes CASSFQAGEETQYF.

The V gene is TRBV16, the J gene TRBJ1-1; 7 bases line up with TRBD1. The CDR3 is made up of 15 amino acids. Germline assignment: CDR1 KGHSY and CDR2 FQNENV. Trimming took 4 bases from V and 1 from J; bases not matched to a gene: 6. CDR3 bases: TGTGCCAGCAGCCTTCGACAGGGAGGGAACACTGAAGCTTTCTTT. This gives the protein CASSLRQGGNTEAFF.

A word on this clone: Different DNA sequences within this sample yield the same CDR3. The CDR3 DNA sequence: TGTGCCAGCAGCTTAGCTCAGGGGAACTATGGCTACACCTTC. Translation: CASSLAQGNYGYTF. The gene calls are TRBV7-9 and TRBJ1-2; a weak D match, TRBD1 (6 bases). The germline V and J ends were trimmed by 0 bases and 2 bases, with 7 bases remaining between them. From germline, CDR1 is SEHNR and CDR2 FQNEAQ (reference sequence). The length of the CDR3 is 14 residues.

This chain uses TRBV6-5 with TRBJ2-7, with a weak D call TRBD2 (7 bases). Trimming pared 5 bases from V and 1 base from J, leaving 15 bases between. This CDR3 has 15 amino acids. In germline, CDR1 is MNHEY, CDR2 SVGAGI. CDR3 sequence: CASSPTAGASYEQYV. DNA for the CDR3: TGTGCCAGCAGTCCCACTGCGGGGGCTTCCTACGAGCAGTACGTC.

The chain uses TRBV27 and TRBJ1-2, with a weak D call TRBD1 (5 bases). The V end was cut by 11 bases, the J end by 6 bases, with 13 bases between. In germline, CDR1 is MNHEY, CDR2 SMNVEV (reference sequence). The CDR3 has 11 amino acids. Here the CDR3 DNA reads TGTGCCGCCGCTTCAGGGAATGGCTACACCTTC. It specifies CAAASGNGYTF.

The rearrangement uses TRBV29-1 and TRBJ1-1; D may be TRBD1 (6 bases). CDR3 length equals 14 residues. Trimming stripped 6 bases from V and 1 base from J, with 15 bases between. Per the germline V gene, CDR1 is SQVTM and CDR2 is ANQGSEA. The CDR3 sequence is CSVKWAGANTEAFF. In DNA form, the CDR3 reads TGCAGCGTCAAATGGGCAGGGGCGAACACTGAAGCTTTCTTT.

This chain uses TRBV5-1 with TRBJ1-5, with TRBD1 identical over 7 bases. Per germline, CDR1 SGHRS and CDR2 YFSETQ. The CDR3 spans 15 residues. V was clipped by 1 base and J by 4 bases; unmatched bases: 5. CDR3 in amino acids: CASSLLSGGNQPQHF. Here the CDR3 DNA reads TGCGCCAGCAGCTTGCTGTCAGGGGGAAATCAGCCCCAGCATTTT.

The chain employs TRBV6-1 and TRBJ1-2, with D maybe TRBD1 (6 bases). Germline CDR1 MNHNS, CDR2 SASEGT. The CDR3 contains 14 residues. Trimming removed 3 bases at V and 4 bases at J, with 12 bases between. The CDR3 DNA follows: TGTGCCAGCAGTGAGGGGAGGGGGGCCTATGGCTACACCTTC. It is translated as CASSEGRGAYGYTF.

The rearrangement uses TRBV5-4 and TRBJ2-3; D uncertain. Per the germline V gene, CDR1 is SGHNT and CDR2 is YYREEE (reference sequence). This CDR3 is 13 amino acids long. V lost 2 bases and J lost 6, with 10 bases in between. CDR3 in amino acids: CASSFPFGDTQYF. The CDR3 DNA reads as TGTGCCAGCAGCTTCCCTTTCGGGGATACGCAGTATTTT.

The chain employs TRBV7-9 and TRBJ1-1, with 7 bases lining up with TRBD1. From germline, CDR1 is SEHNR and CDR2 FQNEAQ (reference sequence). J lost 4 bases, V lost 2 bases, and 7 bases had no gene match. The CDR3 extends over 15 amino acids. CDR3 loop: CASSLLLRGTTEAFF. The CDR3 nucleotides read TGTGCCAGCAGCTTACTTCTCAGGGGGACCACTGAAGCTTTCTTT.

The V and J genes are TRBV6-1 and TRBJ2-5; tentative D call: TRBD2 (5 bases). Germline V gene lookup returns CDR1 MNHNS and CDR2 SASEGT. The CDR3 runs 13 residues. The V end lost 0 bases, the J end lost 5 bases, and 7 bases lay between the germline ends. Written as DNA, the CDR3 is TGTGCCAGCAGTGAAGCCCCGGGGGAGACCCAGTACTTC. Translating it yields CASSEAPGETQYF.

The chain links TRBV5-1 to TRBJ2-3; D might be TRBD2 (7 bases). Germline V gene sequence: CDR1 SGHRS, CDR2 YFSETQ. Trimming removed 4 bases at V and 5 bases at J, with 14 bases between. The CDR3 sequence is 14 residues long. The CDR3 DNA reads TGCGCCAGCAGCAGAGGGGGGGGCGAAGATACGCAGTATTTT. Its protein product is CASSRGGGEDTQYF.

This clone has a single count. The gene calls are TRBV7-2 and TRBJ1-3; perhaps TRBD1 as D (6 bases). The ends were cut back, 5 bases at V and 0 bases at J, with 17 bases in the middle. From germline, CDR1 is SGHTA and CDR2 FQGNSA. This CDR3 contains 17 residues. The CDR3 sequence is CASSKPGQSHSGNTIYF. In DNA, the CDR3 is TGTGCCAGCAGCAAACCGGGACAAAGCCACTCTGGAAACACCATATATTTT.